This entry lists 25 T cell receptor beta chains sequenced from one sample in a study of cytomegalovirus exposure and HLA in healthy donors. In the PCR, 60 Vbeta and 13 Jbeta primers were used. TCRdb keeps only in-frame clones here, not all; method: immunoSEQ multiplex PCR. The table records about 130,000 clones, around 77% of them present only once. The sequencing input was PBMCs. Every receptor here comes from a man aged 25 to 45 in good health and CMV-seronegative.

The chain combines TRBV15 with TRBJ2-1; 9 positions agree with TRBD2. Trimming removed 5 bases from V and 5 bases from J; junction bases left unmatched: 10. The CDR3 is 16 amino acids. Germline CDR1 and CDR2: LNHNV and YYDKDF (reference sequence). The CDR3 coding sequence is TGTGCCACCAGCTCCCCGACTAGCGGAGATGACAATGAGCAGTTCTTC. It yields the protein CATSSPTSGDDNEQFF.

V gene TRBV2 combines with J gene TRBJ1-5; D may be TRBD1 (5 bases). The CDR3 is 14 amino acids. Trimming stripped 2 bases from V and 6 bases from J, with 11 bases between. The germline CDR1 and CDR2 sequences are SNHLY and FYNNEI. The CDR3 loop is CASSESGGPQPQHF. Here the CDR3 DNA reads TGTGCCAGCAGTGAATCGGGGGGTCCTCAGCCCCAGCATTTT.

The genes are TRBV18 and TRBJ2-7, with 10 bases aligning to TRBD1. The trim removed 3 bases at V and 5 bases at J, leaving 4 bases unmatched. Germline lookup yields CDR1 KGHSH and CDR2 LQKENI. The length of the CDR3 is 14 residues. CDR3 sequence (DNA): TGTGCCAGCTCACCGGGGGACAGGGGCCACGAGCAGTACTTC. As protein: CASSPGDRGHEQYF.

This clone was counted between two and nine times. The chain couples TRBV6-6 to TRBJ2-2; 7 positions agree with TRBD2. The CDR3 contains 15 residues. V was clipped by 2 bases and J by 5 bases; unmatched bases: 5. Germline V gene sequence: CDR1 MNHNY, CDR2 SVGAGI (reference sequence). CDR3 DNA sequence: TGTGCCAGCAGTTACAGGGGTAGCGGGACCGGGGAGCTGTTTTTT. This gives the protein CASSYRGSGTGELFF.

This chain uses TRBV4-1 with TRBJ2-2, with 15 bases identical to TRBD2. With 1 base clipped from V and 6 bases from J, the junction kept 12 bases outside the gene matches. CDR1 and CDR2 (germline): MGHRA, YSYEKL. This CDR3 is 20 amino acids long. The CDR3: CASSQVWIGLAGGPSGELFF. CDR3 DNA: TGCGCCAGCAGCCAAGTTTGGATCGGACTAGCGGGAGGGCCTTCCGGGGAGCTGTTTTTT.

This clone came up a few times. The chain links TRBV4-2 to TRBJ2-2, with 14 bases matching TRBD2. The CDR3 has 17 amino acids. After removal of 3 bases from V and 7 bases from J, the junction contained 7 bases not matched to a gene. CDR1 LGHNA and CDR2 YNFKEQ come from the germline V gene. For the CDR3, the DNA is TGTGCCAGCAGCCACACCGGGACTAGCGGGAGAGTCGGGGAGCTGTTTTTT. Translating gives CASSHTGTSGRVGELFF.

Turning to this clone: The junction departs from the called germline gene at one end, perhaps through a read error. The V call is TRBV7-7, the J call TRBJ1-2, with 12 bases lining up with TRBD1. Germline CDR1 is SSHAT and CDR2 is FNYEAQ (reference sequence). CDR3 length: 15 residues. CDR3 in DNA: TGTGCTAGCAGCCCTCAGGGACAGGGGGCTTATGGCTACACCTTC. Protein sequence: CASSPQGQGAYGYTF.

In nucleotides, the CDR3 is TGTGCCAGCCACGGGATGGAGACCCAGTACTTC. Its protein is CASHGMETQYF. V usage is TRBV2 and J usage is TRBJ2-5, with D perhaps matching TRBD2 (5 bases). The CDR3 spans 11 residues. The germline gives CDR1 SNHLY, CDR2 FYNNEI. Trimming stripped 8 bases from V and 5 bases from J, with 9 bases between.

This chain connects TRBV4-1 to TRBJ2-7, with 9 bases aligning to TRBD1. With 1 base clipped from V and 7 bases from J, the junction kept 2 bases outside the gene matches. CDR1 is MGHRA and CDR2 is YSYEKL in the germline V gene. The CDR3 extends over 13 amino acids. CDR3 residues: CASSQGTGVEQYF. CDR3 in DNA: TGCGCCAGCAGCCAAGGGACAGGGGTTGAGCAGTACTTC.

This clone was counted a few times. The chain employs TRBV4-1 and TRBJ2-3; TRBD2 aligns across 14 bases. V lost 4 bases and J lost 6; bases outside the gene matches: 12. Germline V gene lookup returns CDR1 MGHRA and CDR2 YSYEKL. The CDR3 runs to 18 residues. The CDR3 is CASSPQAGLAGVLDTQYF. CDR3 sequence (DNA): TGCGCCAGCAGCCCCCAAGCGGGACTAGCGGGAGTTTTGGATACGCAGTATTTT.

The gene calls are TRBV28 and TRBJ2-5; 13 bases fit TRBD2. The V gene end was trimmed by 3 bases and the J gene end by 2 bases; junction bases not matched to a gene: 0. The V gene's germline CDR1 is MDHEN and CDR2 SYDVKM. The CDR3 sequence is 15 residues long. This CDR3 is CASSLGLAGQETQYF. The CDR3 DNA is TGTGCCAGCAGTTTGGGACTAGCGGGACAAGAGACCCAGTACTTC.

The rearrangement uses TRBV7-3 and TRBJ2-5, with a possible D match to TRBD1 (6 bases). This CDR3 contains 14 residues. Germline values: CDR1 SGHTA, CDR2 FQGTGA. V lost 3 bases and J 1 base, leaving 9 bases between the germline ends. In nucleotides, the CDR3 is TGTGCCAGCAGCTTGCAGGGGTCCCAAGAGACCCAGTACTTC. This gives the protein CASSLQGSQETQYF.

The CDR3 here is CASSFLRRGGRTEQYF. CDR3 nucleotides: TGCGCCAGCAGCTTCCTACGGCGTGGCGGGAGAACCGAGCAGTACTTC. The rearrangement links TRBV5-1 to TRBJ2-7; 7 bases align to TRBD2. The CDR3 is 16 residues long. Trimming at V came to 2 bases and at J to 6 bases, leaving 14 bases not matched to a gene. CDR1 is SGHRS and CDR2 is YFSETQ in the germline V gene. The full variable domain, rest sourced from reference TRBV5-1 and TRBJ2-7, is KAGVTQTPRYLIKTRGQQVTLSCSPISGHRSVSWYQQTPGQGLQFLFEYFSETQRNKGNFPGRFSGRQFSNSRSEMNVSTLELGDSALYLCASSFLRRGGRTEQYFGPGTRLTVT.

The rearrangement uses TRBV19 and TRBJ2-3; 11 nucleotides line up with TRBD2. Germline loops: CDR1 LNHDA, CDR2 SQIVND (reference sequence). The CDR3 sequence is 17 residues long. V lost 5 bases to trimming and J lost 4 bases; unmatched junction nucleotides: 11. CDR3 amino acids: CASSVLTSGIRPDTQYF. As DNA, the CDR3 is TGTGCCAGTAGTGTTTTGACTAGCGGGATAAGGCCAGATACGCAGTATTTT.

This chain links TRBV9 with TRBJ1-2, with D perhaps matching TRBD1 (5 bases). The CDR3 contains 13 residues. V lost 0 bases and J lost 6, with 9 bases in between. Per germline, CDR1 SGDLS and CDR2 YYNGEE. The CDR3 protein is CASSVAWGDGYTF. The CDR3 region has the DNA TGTGCCAGCAGCGTAGCGTGGGGGGATGGCTACACCTTC. The variable domain in full, completed from reference TRBV9 and TRBJ1-2, reads DSGVTQTPKHLITATGQRVTLRCSPRSGDLSVYWYQQSLDQGLQFLIQYYNGEERAKGNILERFSAQQFPDLHSELNLSSLELGDSALYFCASSVAWGDGYTFGSGTRLTVV.

The chain links TRBV5-8 to TRBJ2-7, with 11 bases fitting TRBD1. CDR3 length: 16 residues. The J segment lost 2 bases and the V segment lost 4 bases, leaving 8 bases of the junction unmatched. Germline CDR1 is SGHTS and CDR2 is YDEGEE. CDR3 residues: CASSHDGQGAAYEQYF. CDR3 DNA: TGTGCCAGCAGCCATGACGGACAGGGGGCAGCCTACGAGCAGTACTTC.

Of note for this clone: The junction differs from germline at one of its ends, possibly a read error. This CDR3 is CASRLAGGRNNEQFF. CDR3 nucleotide sequence: TGCGCCAGCCGCTTAGCGGGAGGCCGTAACAATGAGCAGTTCTTC. This chain links TRBV5-1 with TRBJ2-1, with 10 nucleotides matching TRBD2. This CDR3 has 15 amino acids. CDR1 SGHRS and CDR2 YFSETQ come from the germline V gene.

The gene calls are TRBV5-1 and TRBJ2-7, with 8 bases that match TRBD2. J was trimmed by 5 bases and V by 2 bases; bases with no gene match: 9. Germline CDR1 SGHRS, CDR2 YFSETQ. The CDR3 sequence is 15 residues long. The CDR3 nucleotides read TGCGCCAGCAGCTTTCTAAGCGGGAGCTTTAACGAGCAGTACTTC. It is translated as CASSFLSGSFNEQYF.

This chain connects TRBV11-3 to TRBJ2-7, with TRBD1 identical over 8 bases. Trimming took 1 base from V and 5 from J; bases not matched to a gene: 10. The CDR3 contains 16 residues. Looked up from germline, CDR1 is SGHNT and CDR2 is YENEEA. DNA of the CDR3: TGTGCCAGCAGCTTAGGCCCTCGGACAGGGACGGACGAGCAGTACTTC. It yields the protein CASSLGPRTGTDEQYF. Full variable domain (missing parts from reference TRBV11-3 and TRBJ2-7): EAGVVQSPRYKIIEKKQPVAFWCNPISGHNTLYWYLQNLGQGPELLIRYENEEAVDDSQLPKDRFSAERLKGVDSTLKIQPAELGDSAVYLCASSLGPRTGTDEQYFGPGTRLTVT.

V usage is TRBV13 and J usage is TRBJ1-2; D unresolved. This CDR3 comprises 15 residues. Trimming took off 3 bases at V and 8 bases at J, with 19 bases between the two ends. Germline CDR1 PRHDT, CDR2 FYEKMQ (reference sequence). The CDR3 loop reads CASSFRTFYLGGYTF. CDR3 DNA sequence: TGTGCCAGCAGCTTCCGGACTTTTTATCTGGGAGGCTACACCTTC. Using reference TRBV13 and TRBJ1-2 for the parts outside the CDR3, the full variable domain is AAGVIQSPRHLIKEKRETATLKCYPIPRHDTVYWYQQGPGQDPQFLISFYEKMQSDKGSIPDRFSAQQFSDYHSELNMSSLELGDSALYFCASSFRTFYLGGYTFGSGTRLTVV.

The chain has TRBV10-1 and TRBJ2-3; no clear D. Germline CDR1 and CDR2: WNHNN and SYGVQD (reference sequence). V lost 2 bases, J lost 2 bases, and 17 bases lay in between. The CDR3 is 17 amino acids. CDR3 nucleotide sequence: TGCGCCAGCAGTGAGCCCCAGTGGCTTGAACACACAGATACGCAGTATTTT. Translated, it gives CASSEPQWLEHTDTQYF.

The CDR3 DNA is TGTGCCAGCAGTGTCGACTCCGGGACACCCTTCGTTGGAGGCTACACCTTC. It translates to CASSVDSGTPFVGGYTF. The chain employs TRBV6-4 and TRBJ1-2, with a weak D call TRBD1 (6 bases). CDR3 size: 17 residues. Germline CDR1 MRHNA, CDR2 SNTAGT. Trimming stripped 4 bases from V and 8 bases from J, with 26 bases between.

This chain uses TRBV9 with TRBJ2-1; D is undetermined. Germline CDR1 SGDLS, CDR2 YYNGEE. This CDR3 is built from 15 residues. Trimming cost V 2 bases and J 2 bases, with 11 bases left between them. The CDR3 bases are TGTGCCAGCAGCGTTGAAGGCGCGGCCTACAATGAGCAGTTCTTC. Encoded protein: CASSVEGAAYNEQFF.

The chain combines TRBV2 with TRBJ2-2; tentative D call: TRBD1 (6 bases). In germline, CDR1 is SNHLY, CDR2 FYNNEI. The CDR3 is made up of 18 amino acids. Trimming removed 2 bases from V and 0 bases from J, with 16 bases in between. The chain's CDR3 is CASSEIGLQGSNTGELFF. The CDR3 region has the DNA TGTGCCAGCAGTGAAATTGGTCTGCAGGGGTCGAACACCGGGGAGCTGTTTTTT. The complete variable domain, with remaining parts taken from reference TRBV2 and TRBJ2-2, reads EPEVTQTPSHQVTQMGQEVILRCVPISNHLYFYWYRQILGQKVEFLVSFYNNEISEKSEIFDDQFSVERPDGSNFTLKIRSTKLEDSAMYFCASSEIGLQGSNTGELFFGEGSRLTVL.

The chain recombines TRBV6-5 with TRBJ1-2; TRBD1 might be the D (5 bases). Per the germline V gene, CDR1 is MNHEY and CDR2 is SVGAGI. The CDR3 is 16 residues long. V gave up 0 bases and J gave up 4 bases, with 15 bases separating them. CDR3 bases: TGTGCCAGCAGTTACTCCTACCGCCAGGGTTCCTATGGCTACACCTTC. Translation: CASSYSYRQGSYGYTF.